This T cell receptor (beta chain) derives from a study of shared clonotypes between healthy human individuals. With regard to this clone: Its antigen is not identified.

Method: immunoSEQ multiplex PCR; TCRdb's copy keeps in-frame clones and lacks some. In the table there are approximately 620,000 clones, 97% of which are singletons. The CDR3 loop spans 13 amino acids. Germline V lookup: CDR1 MNHEY, CDR2 SMNVEV (reference sequence). Deletions cut 5 bases from V and 0 bases from J, with 8 bases between. Broader study findings: Generation probabilities of non-shared clonotypes were lower (relative to those shared by all four donors). Sampling covered blood only; tissue repertoires likely differ.

Researchers partitioned CD4+ cells into CD45RA+ naive and CD45RA-negative memory subsets. The sequence derives from a woman in her 30s in good health. The chain recombines TRBV27 with TRBJ2-7; D uncertain. The source material was naive CD4+ T cells sorted from blood. The subset was: CD45RA+ positively selected. The CDR3 is CASSLKSSYEQYF. In DNA form, the CDR3 reads TGTGCCAGCAGTCTAAAGAGCTCCTACGAGCAGTACTTC.